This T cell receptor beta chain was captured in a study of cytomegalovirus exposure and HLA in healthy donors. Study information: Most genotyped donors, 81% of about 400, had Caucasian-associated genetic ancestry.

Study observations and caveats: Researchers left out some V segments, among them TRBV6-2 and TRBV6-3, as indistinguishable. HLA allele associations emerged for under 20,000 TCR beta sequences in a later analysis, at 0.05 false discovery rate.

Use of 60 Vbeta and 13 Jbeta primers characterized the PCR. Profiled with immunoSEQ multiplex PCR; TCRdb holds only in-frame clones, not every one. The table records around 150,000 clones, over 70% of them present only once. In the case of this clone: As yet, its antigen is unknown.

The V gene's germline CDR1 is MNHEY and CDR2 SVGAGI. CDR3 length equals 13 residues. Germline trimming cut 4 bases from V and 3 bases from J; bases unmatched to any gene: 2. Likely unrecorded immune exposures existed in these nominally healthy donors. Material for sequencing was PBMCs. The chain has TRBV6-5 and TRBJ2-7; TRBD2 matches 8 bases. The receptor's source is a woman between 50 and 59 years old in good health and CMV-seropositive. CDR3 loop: CASSWTSFYEQYF. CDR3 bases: TGTGCCAGCAGTTGGACTAGCTTCTACGAGCAGTACTTC.